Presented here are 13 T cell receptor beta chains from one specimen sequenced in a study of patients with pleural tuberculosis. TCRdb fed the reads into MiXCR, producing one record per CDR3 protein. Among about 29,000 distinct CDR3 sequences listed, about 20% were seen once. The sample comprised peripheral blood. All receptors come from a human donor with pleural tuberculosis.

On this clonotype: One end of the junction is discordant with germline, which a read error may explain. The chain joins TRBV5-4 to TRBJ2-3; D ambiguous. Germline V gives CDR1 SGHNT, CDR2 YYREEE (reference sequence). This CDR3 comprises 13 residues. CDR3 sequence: CASSLDPTDMQYF. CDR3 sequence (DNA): TGTGCCAGCAGCTTGGACCCCACAGATATGCAGTATTTT.

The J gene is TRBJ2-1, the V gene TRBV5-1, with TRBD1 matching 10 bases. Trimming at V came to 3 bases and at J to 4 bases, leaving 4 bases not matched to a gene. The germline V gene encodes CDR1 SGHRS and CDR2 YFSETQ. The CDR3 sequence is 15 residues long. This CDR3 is CASSSGTGVYNEQFF. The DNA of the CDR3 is TGCGCCAGCAGCTCCGGGACAGGGGTTTACAATGAGCAGTTCTTC.

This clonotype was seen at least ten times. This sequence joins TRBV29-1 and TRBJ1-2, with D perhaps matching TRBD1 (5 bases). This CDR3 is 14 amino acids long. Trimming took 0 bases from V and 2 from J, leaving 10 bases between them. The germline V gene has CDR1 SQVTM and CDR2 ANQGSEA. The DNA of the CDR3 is TGCAGCGTTGAAGACCGGGACGACAACTATGGCTACACCTTC. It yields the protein CSVEDRDDNYGYTF. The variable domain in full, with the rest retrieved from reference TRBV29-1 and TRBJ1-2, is SAVISQKPSRDICQRGTSLTIQCQVDSQVTMMFWYRQQPGQSLTLIATANQGSEATYESGFVIDKFPISRPNLTFSTLTVSNMSPEDSSIYLCSVEDRDDNYGYTFGSGTRLTVV.

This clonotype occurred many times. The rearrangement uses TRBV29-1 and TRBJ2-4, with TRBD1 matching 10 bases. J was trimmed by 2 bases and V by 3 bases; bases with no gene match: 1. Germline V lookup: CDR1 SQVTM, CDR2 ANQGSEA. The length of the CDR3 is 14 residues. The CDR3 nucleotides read TGCAGCGTTGAGGACAGGGGGACCAAAAACATTCAGTACTTC. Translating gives CSVEDRGTKNIQYF.

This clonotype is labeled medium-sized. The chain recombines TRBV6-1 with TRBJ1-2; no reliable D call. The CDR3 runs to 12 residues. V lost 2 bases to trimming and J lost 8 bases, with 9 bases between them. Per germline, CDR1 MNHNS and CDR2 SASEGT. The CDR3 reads CASSELGGGYTF. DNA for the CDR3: TGTGCCAGCAGTGAACTAGGCGGAGGCTACACCTTC.

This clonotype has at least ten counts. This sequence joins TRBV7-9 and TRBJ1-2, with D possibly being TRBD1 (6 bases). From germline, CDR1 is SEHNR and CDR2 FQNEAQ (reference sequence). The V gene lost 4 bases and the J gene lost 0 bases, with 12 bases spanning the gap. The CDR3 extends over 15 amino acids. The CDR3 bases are TGTGCCAGCAGCTCCCGGGACAAAGCTAACTATGGCTACACCTTC. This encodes CASSSRDKANYGYTF.

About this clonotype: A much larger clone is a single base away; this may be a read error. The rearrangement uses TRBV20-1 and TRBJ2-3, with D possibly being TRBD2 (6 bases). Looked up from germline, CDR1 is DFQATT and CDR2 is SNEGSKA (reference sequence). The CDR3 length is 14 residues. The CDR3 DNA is TGCAGTGCTCCCGCACGCGGGGCCACAGATACGCAGGATTTT. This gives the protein CSAPARGATDTQDF.

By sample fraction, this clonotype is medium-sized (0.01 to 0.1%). DNA for the CDR3: TGCAGTGCCGGGGCCGGGGCTGTCCATAGCAATCAGCCCCAGCATTTT. It specifies CSAGAGAVHSNQPQHF. This rearrangement joins TRBV20-1 to TRBJ1-5, with D perhaps TRBD1 (5 bases). Germline CDR1 DFQATT, CDR2 SNEGSKA (reference sequence). The CDR3 extends over 16 amino acids. V was shortened by 6 bases and J by 0 bases, with 18 bases between the two germline ends.

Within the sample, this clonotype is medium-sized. This CDR3 reads CASSYSKRRDTQYF. CDR3 coding DNA: TGTGCCAGCAGTTACTCGAAACGGCGGGATACGCAGTATTTT. The chain recombines TRBV6-6 with TRBJ2-3; D is ambiguous. V was cut by 0 bases and J by 6 bases, with 10 bases left in between. CDR1 and CDR2 from the germline V gene are MNHNY and SVGAGI (reference sequence). This CDR3 region has 14 residues.

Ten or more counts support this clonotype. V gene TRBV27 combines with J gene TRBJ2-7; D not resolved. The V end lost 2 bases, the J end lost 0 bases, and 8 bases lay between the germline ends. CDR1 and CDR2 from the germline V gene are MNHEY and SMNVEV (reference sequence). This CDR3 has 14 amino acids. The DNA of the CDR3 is TGTGCCAGCAGTTTAACCGGACCCTCCTACGAGCAGTACTTC. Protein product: CASSLTGPSYEQYF.

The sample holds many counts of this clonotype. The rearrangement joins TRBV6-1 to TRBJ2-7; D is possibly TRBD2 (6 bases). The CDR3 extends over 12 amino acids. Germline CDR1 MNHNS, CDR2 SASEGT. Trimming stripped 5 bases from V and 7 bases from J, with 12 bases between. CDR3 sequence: CASSPGLREQYF. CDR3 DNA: TGTGCCAGCAGTCCGGGACTGAGGGAGCAGTACTTC.

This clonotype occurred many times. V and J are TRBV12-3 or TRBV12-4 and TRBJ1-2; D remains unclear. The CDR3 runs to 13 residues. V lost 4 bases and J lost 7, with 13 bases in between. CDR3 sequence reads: CASSSGSFSGYTF. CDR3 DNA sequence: TGTGCCAGCAGTTCGGGCTCCTTCTCTGGCTACACCTTC.

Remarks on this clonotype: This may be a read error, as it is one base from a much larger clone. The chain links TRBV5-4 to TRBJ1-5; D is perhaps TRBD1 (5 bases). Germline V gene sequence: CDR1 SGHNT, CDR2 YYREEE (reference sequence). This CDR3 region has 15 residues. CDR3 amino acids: CAISQGPDSNQPQHF. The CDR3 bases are TGTGCCATCAGCCAGGGACCCGATAGCAATCAGCCCCAGCATTTT.